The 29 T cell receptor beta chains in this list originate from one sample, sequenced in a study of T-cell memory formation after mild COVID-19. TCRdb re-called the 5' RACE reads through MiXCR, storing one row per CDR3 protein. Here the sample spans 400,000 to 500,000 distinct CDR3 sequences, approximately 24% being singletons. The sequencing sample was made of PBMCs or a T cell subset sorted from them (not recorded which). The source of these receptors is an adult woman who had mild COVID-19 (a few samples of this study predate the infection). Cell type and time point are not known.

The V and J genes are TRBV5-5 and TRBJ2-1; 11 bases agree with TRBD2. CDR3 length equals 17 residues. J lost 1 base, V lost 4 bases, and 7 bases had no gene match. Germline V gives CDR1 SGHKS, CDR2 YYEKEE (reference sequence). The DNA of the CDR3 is TGTGCCAGCAGCCCGTCGGGACTAGCGGCTTCCTACAATGAGCAGTTCTTC. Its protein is CASSPSGLAASYNEQFF.

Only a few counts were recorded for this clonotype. The CDR3 sequence is CASRLSGRDFNEQFF. The CDR3 DNA is TGTGCCAGCAGACTTAGCGGGAGGGACTTCAATGAGCAGTTCTTC. The rearrangement uses TRBV12-3 or TRBV12-4 and TRBJ2-1; 11 positions agree with TRBD2. The J segment lost 6 bases and the V segment lost 6 bases, leaving 7 bases of the junction unmatched. This CDR3 is built from 15 residues.

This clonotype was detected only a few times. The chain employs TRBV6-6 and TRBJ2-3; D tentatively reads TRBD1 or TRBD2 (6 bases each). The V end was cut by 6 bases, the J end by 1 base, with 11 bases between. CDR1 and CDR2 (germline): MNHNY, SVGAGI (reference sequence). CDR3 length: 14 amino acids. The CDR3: CASRRDIRTDTQYF. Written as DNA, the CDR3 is TGTGCCAGCAGGCGGGACATCCGCACAGATACGCAGTATTTT.

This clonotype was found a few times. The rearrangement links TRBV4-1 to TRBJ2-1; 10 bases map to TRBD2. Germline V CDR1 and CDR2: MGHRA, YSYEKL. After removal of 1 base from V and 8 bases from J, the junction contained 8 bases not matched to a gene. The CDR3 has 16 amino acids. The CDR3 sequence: CASSQAASGGAYEQFF. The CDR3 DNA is TGCGCCAGCAGCCAAGCGGCCAGCGGGGGGGCCTATGAGCAGTTCTTC.

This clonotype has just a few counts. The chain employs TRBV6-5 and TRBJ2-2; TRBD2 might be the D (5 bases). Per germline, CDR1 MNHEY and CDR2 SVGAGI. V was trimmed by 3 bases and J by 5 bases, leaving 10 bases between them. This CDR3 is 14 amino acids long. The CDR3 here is CASSYGGPTGELFF. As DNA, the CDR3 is TGTGCCAGCAGTTATGGAGGTCCTACCGGGGAGCTGTTTTTT.

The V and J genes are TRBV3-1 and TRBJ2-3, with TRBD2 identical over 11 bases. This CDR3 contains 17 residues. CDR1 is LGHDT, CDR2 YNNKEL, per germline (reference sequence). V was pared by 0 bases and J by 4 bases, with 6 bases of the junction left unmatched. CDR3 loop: CASSQDTSGSIADTQYF. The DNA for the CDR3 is TGTGCCAGCAGCCAAGATACTAGCGGGAGTATCGCAGATACGCAGTATTTT.

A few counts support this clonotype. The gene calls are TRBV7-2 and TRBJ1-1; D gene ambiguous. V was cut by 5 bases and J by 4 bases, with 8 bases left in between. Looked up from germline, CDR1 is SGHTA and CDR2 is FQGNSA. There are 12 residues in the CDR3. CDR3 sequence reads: CASSMLSTEAFF. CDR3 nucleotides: TGTGCCAGCAGCATGCTGAGCACTGAAGCTTTCTTT. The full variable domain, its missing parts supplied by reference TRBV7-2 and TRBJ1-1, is GAGVSQSPSNKVTEKGKDVELRCDPISGHTALYWYRQSLGQGLEFLIYFQGNSAPDKSGLPSDRFSAERTGGSVSTLTIQRTQQEDSAVYLCASSMLSTEAFFGQGTRLTVV.

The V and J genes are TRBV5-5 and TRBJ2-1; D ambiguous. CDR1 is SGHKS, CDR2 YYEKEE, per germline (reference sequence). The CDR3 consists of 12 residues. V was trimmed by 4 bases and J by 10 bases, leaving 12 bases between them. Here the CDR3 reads CASSVNRREQFF. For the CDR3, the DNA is TGTGCCAGCAGCGTGAACCGTCGAGAGCAGTTCTTC.

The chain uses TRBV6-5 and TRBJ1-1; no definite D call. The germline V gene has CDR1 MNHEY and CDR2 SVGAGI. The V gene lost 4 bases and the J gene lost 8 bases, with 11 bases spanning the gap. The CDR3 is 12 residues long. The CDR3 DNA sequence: TGTGCCAGCAGTTCTCCGCCCCAAGAAGCTTTCTTT. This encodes CASSSPPQEAFF.

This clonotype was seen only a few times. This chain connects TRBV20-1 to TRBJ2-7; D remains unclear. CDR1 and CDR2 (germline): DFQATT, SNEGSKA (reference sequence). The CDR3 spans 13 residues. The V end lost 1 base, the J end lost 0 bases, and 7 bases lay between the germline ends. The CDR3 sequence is CSARAAPSYEQYF. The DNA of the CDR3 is TGCAGTGCTAGAGCGGCACCCTCCTACGAGCAGTACTTC.

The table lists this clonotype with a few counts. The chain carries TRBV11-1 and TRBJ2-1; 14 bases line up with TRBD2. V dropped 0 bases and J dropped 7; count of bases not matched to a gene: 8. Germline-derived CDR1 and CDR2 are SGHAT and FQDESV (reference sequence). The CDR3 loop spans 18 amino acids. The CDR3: CASSLAEGTSGSGNEQFF. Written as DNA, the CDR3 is TGTGCCAGCAGCTTAGCGGAAGGGACTAGCGGGAGTGGTAATGAGCAGTTCTTC. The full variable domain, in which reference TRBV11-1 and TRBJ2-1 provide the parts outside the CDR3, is EAEVAQSPRYKITEKSQAVAFWCDPISGHATLYWYRQILGQGPELLVQFQDESVVDDSQLPKDRFSAERLKGVDSTLKIQPAELGDSAMYLCASSLAEGTSGSGNEQFFGPGTRLTVL.

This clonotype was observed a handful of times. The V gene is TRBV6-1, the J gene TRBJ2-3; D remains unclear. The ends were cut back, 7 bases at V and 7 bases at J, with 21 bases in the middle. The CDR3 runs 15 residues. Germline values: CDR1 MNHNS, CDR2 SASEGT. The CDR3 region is CASTSTDDPLYTQYF. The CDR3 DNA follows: TGTGCCAGCACGTCCACAGACGATCCTCTTTATACGCAGTATTTT.

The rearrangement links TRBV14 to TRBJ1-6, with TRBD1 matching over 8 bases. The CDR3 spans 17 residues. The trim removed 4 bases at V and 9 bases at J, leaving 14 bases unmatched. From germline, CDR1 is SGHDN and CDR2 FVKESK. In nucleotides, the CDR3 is TGTGCCAGCAGCCTCATGCCAATGACAGGGGCATTTTCACCCCTCCACTTT. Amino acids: CASSLMPMTGAFSPLHF.

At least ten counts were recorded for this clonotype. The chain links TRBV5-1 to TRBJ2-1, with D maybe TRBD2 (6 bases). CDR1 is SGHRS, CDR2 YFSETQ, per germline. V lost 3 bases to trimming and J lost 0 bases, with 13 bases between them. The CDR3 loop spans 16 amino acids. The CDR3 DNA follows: TGCGCCAGCAGCTGGGGAGGCAGGGCCTCCTACAATGAGCAGTTCTTC. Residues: CASSWGGRASYNEQFF.

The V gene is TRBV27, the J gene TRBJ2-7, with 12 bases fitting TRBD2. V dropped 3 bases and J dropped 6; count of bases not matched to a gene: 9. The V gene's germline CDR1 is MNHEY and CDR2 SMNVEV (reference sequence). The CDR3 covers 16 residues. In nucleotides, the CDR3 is TGTGCCAGCAGTTTCTCTCGACTAGCGGGAGTAAGCGAGCAGTACTTC. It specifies CASSFSRLAGVSEQYF.

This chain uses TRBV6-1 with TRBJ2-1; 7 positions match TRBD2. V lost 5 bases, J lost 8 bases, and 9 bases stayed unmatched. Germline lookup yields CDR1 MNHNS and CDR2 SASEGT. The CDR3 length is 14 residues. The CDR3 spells CASSFSGGGDEQFF. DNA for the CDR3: TGTGCCAGCAGTTTCTCGGGAGGCGGGGATGAGCAGTTCTTC.

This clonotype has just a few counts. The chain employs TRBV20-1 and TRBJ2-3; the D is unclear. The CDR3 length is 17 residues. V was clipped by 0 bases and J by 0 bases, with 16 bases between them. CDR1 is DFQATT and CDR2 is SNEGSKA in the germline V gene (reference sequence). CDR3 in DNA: TGCAGTGCTAGAGAAGACCGTATGGCAGCTAGCACAGATACGCAGTATTTT. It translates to CSAREDRMAASTDTQYF.

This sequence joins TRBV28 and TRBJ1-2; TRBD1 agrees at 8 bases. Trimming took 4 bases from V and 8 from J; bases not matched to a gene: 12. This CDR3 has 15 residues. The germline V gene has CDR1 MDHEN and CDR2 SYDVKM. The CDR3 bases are TGTGCCAGCAGTTCACAGGGGCAGGGGGCAGAGGGCTACACCTTC. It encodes CASSSQGQGAEGYTF.

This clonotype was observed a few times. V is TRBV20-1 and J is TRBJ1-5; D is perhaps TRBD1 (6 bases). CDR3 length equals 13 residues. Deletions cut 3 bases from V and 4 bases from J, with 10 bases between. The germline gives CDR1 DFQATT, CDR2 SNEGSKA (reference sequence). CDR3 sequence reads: CSASRTVNQPQHF. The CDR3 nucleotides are TGCAGTGCTAGCCGGACAGTTAATCAGCCCCAGCATTTT.

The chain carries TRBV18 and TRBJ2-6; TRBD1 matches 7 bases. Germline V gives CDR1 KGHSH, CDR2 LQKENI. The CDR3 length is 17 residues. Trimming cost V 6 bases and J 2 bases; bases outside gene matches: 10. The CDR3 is CASSRTRGHTGANVLTF. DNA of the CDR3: TGTGCCAGCTCTCGCACAAGGGGGCATACTGGGGCCAACGTCCTGACTTTC. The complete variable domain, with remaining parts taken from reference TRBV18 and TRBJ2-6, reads NAGVMQNPRHLVRRRGQEARLRCSPMKGHSHVYWYRQLPEEGLKFMVYLQKENIIDESGMPKERFSAEFPKEGPSILRIQQVVRGDSAAYFCASSRTRGHTGANVLTFGAGSRLTVL.

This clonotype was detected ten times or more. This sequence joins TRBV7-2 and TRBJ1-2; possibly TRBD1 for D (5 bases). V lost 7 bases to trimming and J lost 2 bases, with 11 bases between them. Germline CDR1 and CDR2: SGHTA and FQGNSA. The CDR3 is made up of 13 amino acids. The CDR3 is CASTLGGNYGYTF. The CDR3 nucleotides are TGTGCCAGCACCCTGGGGGGGAACTATGGCTACACCTTC.

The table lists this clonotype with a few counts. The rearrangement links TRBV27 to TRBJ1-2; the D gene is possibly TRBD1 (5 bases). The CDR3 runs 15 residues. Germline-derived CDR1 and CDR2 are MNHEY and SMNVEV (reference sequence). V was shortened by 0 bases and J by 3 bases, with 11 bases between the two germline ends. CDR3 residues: CASSLSGGGYYGYTF. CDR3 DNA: TGTGCCAGCAGTTTATCGGGGGGTGGGTACTATGGCTACACCTTC.

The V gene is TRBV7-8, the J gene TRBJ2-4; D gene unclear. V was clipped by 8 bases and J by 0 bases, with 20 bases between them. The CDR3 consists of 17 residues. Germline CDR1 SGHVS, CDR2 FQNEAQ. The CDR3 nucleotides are TGTGCCAGCCTCGTGCCTGCCACAACCTTAGCCAAAAACATTCAGTACTTC. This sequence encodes CASLVPATTLAKNIQYF.

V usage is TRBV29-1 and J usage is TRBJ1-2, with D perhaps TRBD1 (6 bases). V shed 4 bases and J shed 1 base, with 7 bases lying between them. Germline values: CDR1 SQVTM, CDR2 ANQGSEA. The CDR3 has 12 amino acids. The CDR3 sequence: CSVADSNYGYTF. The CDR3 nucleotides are TGCAGCGTTGCGGACAGTAACTATGGCTACACCTTC.

The CDR3 DNA reads as TGTGCCAGTAGTTGGGGGGGCGACTACAATGAGCAGTTCTTC. It yields the protein CASSWGGDYNEQFF. This chain links TRBV19 with TRBJ2-1, with D possibly being TRBD2 (7 bases). Germline loops: CDR1 LNHDA, CDR2 SQIVND (reference sequence). V was shortened by 5 bases and J by 3 bases, with 11 bases between the two germline ends. This CDR3 is 14 amino acids long.

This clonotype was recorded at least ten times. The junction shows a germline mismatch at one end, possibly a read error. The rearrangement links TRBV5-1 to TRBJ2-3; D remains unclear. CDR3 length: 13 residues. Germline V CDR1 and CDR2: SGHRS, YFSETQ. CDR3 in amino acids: CASSLGRTDTQYF. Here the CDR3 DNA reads TGTGCCAGCAGCTTAGGACGCACAGATACGCAGTATTTT.

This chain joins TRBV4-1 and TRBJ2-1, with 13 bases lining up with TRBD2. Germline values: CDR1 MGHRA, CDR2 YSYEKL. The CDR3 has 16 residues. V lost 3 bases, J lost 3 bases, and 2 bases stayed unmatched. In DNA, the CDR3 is TGCGCCAGCAGCCAGGGACTAGCGGGGAACTACAATGAGCAGTTCTTC. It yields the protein CASSQGLAGNYNEQFF.

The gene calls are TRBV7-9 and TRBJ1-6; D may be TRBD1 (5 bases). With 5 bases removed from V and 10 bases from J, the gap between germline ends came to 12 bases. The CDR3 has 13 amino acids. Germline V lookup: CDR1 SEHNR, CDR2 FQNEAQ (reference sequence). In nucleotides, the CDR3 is TGTGCCAGCAGCGGGGCGTTTAGATCACCCCTCCACTTT. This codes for CASSGAFRSPLHF.

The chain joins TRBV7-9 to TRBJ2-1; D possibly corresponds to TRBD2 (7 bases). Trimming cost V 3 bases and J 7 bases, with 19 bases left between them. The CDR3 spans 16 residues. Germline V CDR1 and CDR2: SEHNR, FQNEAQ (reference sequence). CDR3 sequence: CASSLGGLTLGNEQFF. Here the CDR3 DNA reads TGTGCCAGCAGCTTGGGGGGGCTAACCTTAGGTAATGAGCAGTTCTTC.